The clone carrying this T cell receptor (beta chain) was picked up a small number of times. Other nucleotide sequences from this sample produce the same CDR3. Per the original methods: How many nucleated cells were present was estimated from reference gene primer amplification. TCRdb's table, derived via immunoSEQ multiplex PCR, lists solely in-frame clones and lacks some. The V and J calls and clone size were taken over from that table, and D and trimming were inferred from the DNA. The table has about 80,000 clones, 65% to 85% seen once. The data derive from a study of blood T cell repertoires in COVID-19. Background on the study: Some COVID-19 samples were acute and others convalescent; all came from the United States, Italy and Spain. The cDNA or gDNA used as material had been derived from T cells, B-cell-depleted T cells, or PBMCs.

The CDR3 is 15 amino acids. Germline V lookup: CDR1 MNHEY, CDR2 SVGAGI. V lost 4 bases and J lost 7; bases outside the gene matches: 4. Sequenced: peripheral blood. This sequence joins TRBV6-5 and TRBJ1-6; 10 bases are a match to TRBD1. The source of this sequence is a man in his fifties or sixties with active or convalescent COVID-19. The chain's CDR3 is CASSSGTGVNSPLHF. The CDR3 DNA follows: TGTGCCAGCAGTTCAGGGACAGGGGTCAATTCACCCCTCCACTTT.